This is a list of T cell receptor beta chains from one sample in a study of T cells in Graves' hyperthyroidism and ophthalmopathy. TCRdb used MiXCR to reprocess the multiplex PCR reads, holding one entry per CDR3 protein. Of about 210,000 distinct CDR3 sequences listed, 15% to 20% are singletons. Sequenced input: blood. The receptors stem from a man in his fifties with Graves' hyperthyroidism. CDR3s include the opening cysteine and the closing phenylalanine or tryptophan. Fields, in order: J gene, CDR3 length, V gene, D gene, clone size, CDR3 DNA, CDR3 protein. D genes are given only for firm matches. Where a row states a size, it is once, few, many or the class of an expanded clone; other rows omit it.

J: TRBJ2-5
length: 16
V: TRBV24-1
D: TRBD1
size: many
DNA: TGTGCCACCAGTGATCCGGGACAGGGGGCGGGAGAGACCCAGTACTTC
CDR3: CATSDPGQGAGETQYF

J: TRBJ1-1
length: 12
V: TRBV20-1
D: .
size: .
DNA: TGCAGTGTACATTTCGAGAACACTGAAGCTTTCTTT
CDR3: CSVHFENTEAFF

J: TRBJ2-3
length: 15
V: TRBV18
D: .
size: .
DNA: TGTGCCAGCTCACCAGCCGCGACAGTGGGAGATACGCAGTATTTT
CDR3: CASSPAATVGDTQYF

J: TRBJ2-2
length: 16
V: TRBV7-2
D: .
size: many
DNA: TGTGCCAGCAGCTTAGTTGCGGGATCGAACACCGGGGAGCTGTTTTTT
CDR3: CASSLVAGSNTGELFF

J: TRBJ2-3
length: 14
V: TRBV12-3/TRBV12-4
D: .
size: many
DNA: TGTGCCAGCAGTTCACTTGCTGGCACAGATACGCAGTATTTT
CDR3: CASSSLAGTDTQYF

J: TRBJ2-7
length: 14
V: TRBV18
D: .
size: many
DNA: TGTGCCAGCTCACCGGGGCGGATCTCCTACGAGCAGTACTTC
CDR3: CASSPGRISYEQYF

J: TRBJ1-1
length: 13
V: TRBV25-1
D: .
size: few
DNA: TGTGCCAGCAACGGAGAGATGAACACTGAAGCTTTCTTT
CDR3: CASNGEMNTEAFF

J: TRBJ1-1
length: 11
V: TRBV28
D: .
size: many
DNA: TGTGCCAGCAGTTTCGGCACTGAAGCTTTCTTT
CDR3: CASSFGTEAFF

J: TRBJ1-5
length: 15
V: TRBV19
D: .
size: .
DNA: TGTGCCAGTAGTCCCGGCCCCGGAGGAGATCAGCCCCAGCATTTT
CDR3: CASSPGPGGDQPQHF

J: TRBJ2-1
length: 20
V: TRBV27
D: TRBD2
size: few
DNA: TGTGCCAGCTCACCCCGGACTAGCGGGACAAACAAACTCTCCTACAATGAGCAGTTCTTC
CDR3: CASSPRTSGTNKLSYNEQFF

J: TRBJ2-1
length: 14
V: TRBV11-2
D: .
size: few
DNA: TGTGCCAGCAGCTTTGTGCAGGGAGACAATGAGCAGTTCTTC
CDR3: CASSFVQGDNEQFF

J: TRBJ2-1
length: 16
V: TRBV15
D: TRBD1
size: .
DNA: TGTGCCACCAGCAGAGGATTGTGGGACAGGGGGAATGAGCAGTTCTTC
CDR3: CATSRGLWDRGNEQFF

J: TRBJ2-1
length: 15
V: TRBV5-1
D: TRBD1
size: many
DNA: TGCGCCAGCAGCGGAACAGGGGGGCCCTACAATGAGCAGTTCTTC
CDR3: CASSGTGGPYNEQFF

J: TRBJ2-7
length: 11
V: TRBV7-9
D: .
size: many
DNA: TGTGCCAGCAGCTTCTCCCTCGAGCAGTACTTC
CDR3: CASSFSLEQYF

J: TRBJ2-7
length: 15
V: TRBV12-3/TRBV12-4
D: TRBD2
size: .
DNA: TGTGCCAGCAGTTTAGGACTAGCGGGAGGAGGCGAGCAGTACTTC
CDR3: CASSLGLAGGGEQYF

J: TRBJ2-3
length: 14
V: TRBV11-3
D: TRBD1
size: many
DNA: TGTGCCAGCAGCGCGACAGGGGTTCCAGATACGCAGTATTTT
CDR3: CASSATGVPDTQYF

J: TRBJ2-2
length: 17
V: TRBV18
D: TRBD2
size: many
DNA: TGTGCCAGCTCGTCGGGACTAGCGGGGACGGACACCGGGGAGCTGTTTTTT
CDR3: CASSSGLAGTDTGELFF

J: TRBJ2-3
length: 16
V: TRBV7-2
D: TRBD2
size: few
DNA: TGTGCCAGCAGCTTAGGACTAGCGGGAGGTTTCGATACGCAGTATTTT
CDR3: CASSLGLAGGFDTQYF

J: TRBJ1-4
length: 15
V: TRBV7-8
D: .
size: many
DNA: TGTGCCAGCAGTCCTTTTGCTGCAACTAATGAAAAACTGTTTTTT
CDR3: CASSPFAATNEKLFF

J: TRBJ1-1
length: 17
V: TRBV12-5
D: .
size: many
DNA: TGTGCTAGTGCCCCCATCCTCGCGAGACTCTTGAACACTGAAGCTTTCTTT
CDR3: CASAPILARLLNTEAFF

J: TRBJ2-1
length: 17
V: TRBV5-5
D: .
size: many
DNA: TGTGCCAGCAGCTTGTTGGGGCCAGGCCACTCCTACAATGAGCAGTTCTTC
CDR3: CASSLLGPGHSYNEQFF

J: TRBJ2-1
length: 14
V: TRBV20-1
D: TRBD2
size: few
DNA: TGCAGTGCTTTAAGCGGGAGGGTAGACAATGAGCAGTTCTTC
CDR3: CSALSGRVDNEQFF

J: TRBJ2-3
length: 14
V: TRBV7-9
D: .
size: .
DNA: TGTGCCAGCAGCCCCACGGAAGCCCCAGATACGCAGTATTTT
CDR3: CASSPTEAPDTQYF

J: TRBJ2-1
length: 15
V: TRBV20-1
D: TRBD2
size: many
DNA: TGCAGTGCTGTCCTTAGCGGGAGAGCCTACAATGAGCAGTTCTTC
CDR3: CSAVLSGRAYNEQFF

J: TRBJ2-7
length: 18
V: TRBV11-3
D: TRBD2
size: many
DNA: TGTGCCAGCAGCTCGATCGGACTAGCGGGAGGGAACTCCTACGAGCAGTACTTC
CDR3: CASSSIGLAGGNSYEQYF

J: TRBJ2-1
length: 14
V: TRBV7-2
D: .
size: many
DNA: TGTGCCAGCAGCCTCCCTCCTTTGACCAATGAGCAGTTCTTC
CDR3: CASSLPPLTNEQFF

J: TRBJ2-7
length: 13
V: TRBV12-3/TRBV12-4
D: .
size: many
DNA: TGTGCCAGCAGCCTGGACATTACCTACGAGCAGTACTTC
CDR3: CASSLDITYEQYF

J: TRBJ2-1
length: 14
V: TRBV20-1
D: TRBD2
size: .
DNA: TGCAGTGCTAGAGATGGGAGGGCGGGCAATGAGCAGTTCTTC
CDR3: CSARDGRAGNEQFF

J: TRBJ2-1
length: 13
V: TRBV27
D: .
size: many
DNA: TGTGCCAGCAGTCAGACTTTGTACAATGAGCAGTTCTTC
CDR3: CASSQTLYNEQFF

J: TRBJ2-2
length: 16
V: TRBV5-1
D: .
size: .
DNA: TGCGCCAGCAGCTTGGCCTTCAGCTCGAACACCGGGGAGCTGTTTTTT
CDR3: CASSLAFSSNTGELFF

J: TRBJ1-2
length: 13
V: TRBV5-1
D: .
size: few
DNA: TGCGCCAGTGCGACAGAAGCTAACTATGGCTACACCTTC
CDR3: CASATEANYGYTF

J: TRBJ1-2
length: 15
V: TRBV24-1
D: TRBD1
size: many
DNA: TGTGCCACCAGTGATCCGGGACAGGCTAACTATGGCTACACCTTC
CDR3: CATSDPGQANYGYTF

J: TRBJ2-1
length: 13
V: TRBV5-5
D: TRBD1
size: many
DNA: TGTGCCAGCAGCTGGACAGGGTACAATGAGCAGTTCTTC
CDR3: CASSWTGYNEQFF

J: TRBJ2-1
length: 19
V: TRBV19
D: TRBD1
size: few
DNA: TGTGCCAGTAGTATAGTCGGACAGGGGGGCCGGAGCTCCTACAATGAGCAGTTCTTC
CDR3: CASSIVGQGGRSSYNEQFF

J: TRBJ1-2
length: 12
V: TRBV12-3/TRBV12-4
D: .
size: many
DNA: TGTGCCAGCAGATTAGCTAACTATGGCTACACCTTC
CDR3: CASRLANYGYTF

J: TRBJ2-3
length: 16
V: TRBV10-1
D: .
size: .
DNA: TGCGCCAGCAGCGGAAAAAGACAGGCTAGCACAGATACGCAGTATTTT
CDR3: CASSGKRQASTDTQYF

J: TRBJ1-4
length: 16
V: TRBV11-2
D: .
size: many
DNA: TGTGCCAGCAGCTTAGATCATAGGGCCAGTAATGAAAAACTGTTTTTT
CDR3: CASSLDHRASNEKLFF

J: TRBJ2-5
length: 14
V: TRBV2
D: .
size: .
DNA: TGTGCCAGCAGTGGGTCTGCACGGGGGGAGACCCAGTACTTC
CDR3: CASSGSARGETQYF

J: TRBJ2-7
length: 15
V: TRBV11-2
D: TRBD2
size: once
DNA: TGTGCCAGCAGCACGTCGGGGGGTTGGACCTACGAGCAGTACTTC
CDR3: CASSTSGGWTYEQYF

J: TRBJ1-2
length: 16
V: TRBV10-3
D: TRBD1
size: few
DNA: TGTGCCATCACCTCAACCGACCCAGGGGGCGTAAATGGCTACACCTTC
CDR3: CAITSTDPGGVNGYTF

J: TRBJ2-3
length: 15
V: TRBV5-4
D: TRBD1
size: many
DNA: TGTGCCAGCAGCTTCGGCCAGGGGGCCTTCGATACGCAGTATTTT
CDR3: CASSFGQGAFDTQYF

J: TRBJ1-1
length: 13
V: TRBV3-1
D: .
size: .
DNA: TGTGCCAGCAGCCAAACATCGAACACTGAAGCTTTCTTT
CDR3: CASSQTSNTEAFF

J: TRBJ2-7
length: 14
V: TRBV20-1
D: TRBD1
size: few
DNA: TGCAGTGCTAGAGTGGCAGGGGGCTCCAACGAGCAGTACTTC
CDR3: CSARVAGGSNEQYF

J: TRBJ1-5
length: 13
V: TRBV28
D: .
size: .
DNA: TGTGCCAGCAGTCTCCTGGGGGCTCAGCCCCAGCATTTT
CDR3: CASSLLGAQPQHF